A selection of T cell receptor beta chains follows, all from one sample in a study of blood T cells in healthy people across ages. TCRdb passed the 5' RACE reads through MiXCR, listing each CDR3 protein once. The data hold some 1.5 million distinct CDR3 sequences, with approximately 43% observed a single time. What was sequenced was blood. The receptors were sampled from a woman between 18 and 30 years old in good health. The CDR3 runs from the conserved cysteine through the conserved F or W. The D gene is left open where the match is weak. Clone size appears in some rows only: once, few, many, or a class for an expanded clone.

CDR3nt: TGTGCCACCAGCAGAGGGTCGACGGGAGAGCAGTACTTC; CDR3aa: CATSRGSTGEQYF; j_gene: TRBJ2-5; v_gene: TRBV15; len: 13; d_gene: -; abundance: -
CDR3nt: TGTGCCAGCAGCCCTTACAGGGGGCGCGGTGGCTACACCTTC; CDR3aa: CASSPYRGRGGYTF; j_gene: TRBJ1-2; v_gene: TRBV7-2; len: 14; d_gene: TRBD1; abundance: -
CDR3nt: TGTGCCAGCAGCACGCAGCGGGAGGGCCTTTACCTAGAGACCCAGTACTTC; CDR3aa: CASSTQREGLYLETQYF; j_gene: TRBJ2-5; v_gene: TRBV13; len: 17; d_gene: TRBD2; abundance: few
CDR3nt: TGCAGCGTTGCCCTGGGTGCGGCGGGCAGCAATCAGCCCCAGCATTTT; CDR3aa: CSVALGAAGSNQPQHF; j_gene: TRBJ1-5; v_gene: TRBV29-1; len: 16; d_gene: -; abundance: -
CDR3nt: TGTGCCAGCAGCTTAGTGTTGTCTCGGGACCCTTGGGGTACGCAGTATTTT; CDR3aa: CASSLVLSRDPWGTQYF; j_gene: TRBJ2-3; v_gene: TRBV7-2; len: 17; d_gene: -; abundance: -
CDR3nt: TGCGCCAGCAGTAATCTAGCGGGGGGGCAGAATGAGCAGTTCTTC; CDR3aa: CASSNLAGGQNEQFF; j_gene: TRBJ2-1; v_gene: TRBV10-2; len: 15; d_gene: TRBD2; abundance: -
CDR3nt: TGTGCCAGCAGCCCCCAAGAGACTACCTACAATGAGCAGTTCTTC; CDR3aa: CASSPQETTYNEQFF; j_gene: TRBJ2-1; v_gene: TRBV7-3; len: 15; d_gene: -; abundance: -
CDR3nt: TGTGCCAGCGTCCTGCTAGCGGCAGATACGCAGTATTTT; CDR3aa: CASVLLAADTQYF; j_gene: TRBJ2-3; v_gene: TRBV2; len: 13; d_gene: TRBD2; abundance: few
CDR3nt: TGTGCCAGCAGTTATCGCGGGACTAGCGGGGCAGATACGCAGTATTTT; CDR3aa: CASSYRGTSGADTQYF; j_gene: TRBJ2-3; v_gene: TRBV6-2/TRBV6-3; len: 16; d_gene: TRBD2; abundance: few
CDR3nt: TGTGCCAGCAGCGTCGAATACCGCCACGGTGAGCAGTTCTTC; CDR3aa: CASSVEYRHGEQFF; j_gene: TRBJ2-1; v_gene: TRBV9; len: 14; d_gene: -; abundance: -
CDR3nt: TGTGCCAGCAGCCACACAGGGTTTGGAGATACGCAGTATTTT; CDR3aa: CASSHTGFGDTQYF; j_gene: TRBJ2-3; v_gene: TRBV7-6; len: 14; d_gene: -; abundance: -
CDR3nt: TGTGCCAGCAGCCAAGAAATCGGTAGTTTAGGGCCCCAGCATTTT; CDR3aa: CASSQEIGSLGPQHF; j_gene: TRBJ1-5; v_gene: TRBV4-2; len: 15; d_gene: -; abundance: few
CDR3nt: TGTGCCAGCAGTTACTCGATCCTAGCGGGAGGGGGGGACACAGATACGCAGTATTTT; CDR3aa: CASSYSILAGGGDTDTQYF; j_gene: TRBJ2-3; v_gene: TRBV6-5; len: 19; d_gene: TRBD2; abundance: -
CDR3nt: TGTGCCAGCAGCTTGTACCCAGCCTACAATGAGCAGTTCTTC; CDR3aa: CASSLYPAYNEQFF; j_gene: TRBJ2-1; v_gene: TRBV7-2; len: 14; d_gene: -; abundance: -
CDR3nt: TGCAGCGTTGACGCCAAGGACAGGACATATGGCTACACCTTC; CDR3aa: CSVDAKDRTYGYTF; j_gene: TRBJ1-2; v_gene: TRBV29-1; len: 14; d_gene: TRBD1; abundance: -
CDR3nt: TGCGCCAGCAGAATAATGAGGGGTTCGGAAGGCTACACCTTC; CDR3aa: CASRIMRGSEGYTF; j_gene: TRBJ1-2; v_gene: TRBV5-1; len: 14; d_gene: -; abundance: once
CDR3nt: TGTGCCAGCAGCCAAGATCGGACCCTCAACGAGCAGTACTTC; CDR3aa: CASSQDRTLNEQYF; j_gene: TRBJ2-7; v_gene: TRBV4-2; len: 14; d_gene: -; abundance: -
CDR3nt: TGTGCCAGCAGTTACGGAGGGTCGAATGACGAGCAGTACTTC; CDR3aa: CASSYGGSNDEQYF; j_gene: TRBJ2-7; v_gene: TRBV6-5; len: 14; d_gene: -; abundance: many
CDR3nt: TGTGCCAGCAGCTTCCCTAGCGGGGGAGGAACCGGGGAGCTGTTTTTT; CDR3aa: CASSFPSGGGTGELFF; j_gene: TRBJ2-2; v_gene: TRBV13; len: 16; d_gene: TRBD2; abundance: -
CDR3nt: TGTGCCAGCAGCTCTACCATCACAGGGAGGGGGTTCACAGATACGCAGTATTTT; CDR3aa: CASSSTITGRGFTDTQYF; j_gene: TRBJ2-3; v_gene: TRBV7-9; len: 18; d_gene: -; abundance: -
CDR3nt: TGTGCCAGCAGTTTATCCGGTGGTGTCGGCTACGAGCAGTACTTC; CDR3aa: CASSLSGGVGYEQYF; j_gene: TRBJ2-7; v_gene: TRBV27; len: 15; d_gene: -; abundance: -
CDR3nt: TGCGCCAGCAGCCAAGAGGGAAGGGCTGGGCAGTTCTTC; CDR3aa: CASSQEGRAGQFF; j_gene: TRBJ2-1; v_gene: TRBV4-3; len: 13; d_gene: -; abundance: few
CDR3nt: TGTGCCAGCAGGTCCGGGGGAAATAGCAATCAGCCCCAGCATTTT; CDR3aa: CASRSGGNSNQPQHF; j_gene: TRBJ1-5; v_gene: TRBV6-5; len: 15; d_gene: -; abundance: once
CDR3nt: TGCAGTGCTAATTCGGGGAGCTATGGCTACACCTTC; CDR3aa: CSANSGSYGYTF; j_gene: TRBJ1-2; v_gene: TRBV20-1; len: 12; d_gene: -; abundance: -
CDR3nt: TGTGCCAGCAGTGTCAGGCGCAATCAGCCCCAGCATTTT; CDR3aa: CASSVRRNQPQHF; j_gene: TRBJ1-5; v_gene: TRBV2; len: 13; d_gene: -; abundance: few
CDR3nt: TGTGCCAGCAGTCAAACCCCTACGGCAACTAATGAAAAACTGTTTTTT; CDR3aa: CASSQTPTATNEKLFF; j_gene: TRBJ1-4; v_gene: TRBV6-5; len: 16; d_gene: -; abundance: few
CDR3nt: TGTGCCAGCAGTTCGAGCGGGAGCCCGGGTAGGGAGCAGTTCTTC; CDR3aa: CASSSSGSPGREQFF; j_gene: TRBJ2-1; v_gene: TRBV7-9; len: 15; d_gene: TRBD2; abundance: -
CDR3nt: TGCAGTGCTAGTAGCGGGGGCACAGATACGCAGTATTTT; CDR3aa: CSASSGGTDTQYF; j_gene: TRBJ2-3; v_gene: TRBV20-1; len: 13; d_gene: TRBD2; abundance: few
CDR3nt: TGTGCGTATCTAGGCCCCTACAATGAGCAGTTCTTC; CDR3aa: CAYLGPYNEQFF; j_gene: TRBJ2-1; v_gene: TRBV2; len: 12; d_gene: -; abundance: -
CDR3nt: TGTGCCAGCACTAGGGGGGCAGGGATTGGCTACACCTTC; CDR3aa: CASTRGAGIGYTF; j_gene: TRBJ1-2; v_gene: TRBV12-3/TRBV12-4; len: 13; d_gene: -; abundance: -
CDR3nt: TGTGCCACCAGTGATTGGACAAGCTCCTATAATTCACCCCTCCACTTT; CDR3aa: CATSDWTSSYNSPLHF; j_gene: TRBJ1-6; v_gene: TRBV24-1; len: 16; d_gene: -; abundance: -
CDR3nt: TGTGCCAGCCAATTGGGGGAGACCCAGTACTTC; CDR3aa: CASQLGETQYF; j_gene: TRBJ2-5; v_gene: TRBV12-3/TRBV12-4; len: 11; d_gene: -; abundance: -
CDR3nt: TGCGCCAGCAGCCAAGTCGGAACGGATTGTGGCTACACCTTC; CDR3aa: CASSQVGTDCGYTF; j_gene: TRBJ1-2; v_gene: TRBV4-3; len: 14; d_gene: -; abundance: -
CDR3nt: TGTGCCAGCAGTTACGTCGGCAACATTCAGTACTTC; CDR3aa: CASSYVGNIQYF; j_gene: TRBJ2-4; v_gene: TRBV6-2/TRBV6-3; len: 12; d_gene: -; abundance: few
CDR3nt: TGCAGTGCTAGAGGCAAATTCTACGAGCAGTACTTC; CDR3aa: CSARGKFYEQYF; j_gene: TRBJ2-7; v_gene: TRBV20-1; len: 12; d_gene: -; abundance: many
CDR3nt: TGTGCCAGCAGTTTACTTGCTAGGCTGCGACGGGTGCAGTTCTTC; CDR3aa: CASSLLARLRRVQFF; j_gene: TRBJ2-1; v_gene: TRBV27; len: 15; d_gene: -; abundance: -
CDR3nt: TGTGCCAGCAGCTTGGTAGGATCAACCTACGAGCAGTACTTC; CDR3aa: CASSLVGSTYEQYF; j_gene: TRBJ2-7; v_gene: TRBV5-6; len: 14; d_gene: -; abundance: many
CDR3nt: TGTGCCAGCTCGCGGACAGTAAACTCCTACGAGCAGTACTTC; CDR3aa: CASSRTVNSYEQYF; j_gene: TRBJ2-7; v_gene: TRBV18; len: 14; d_gene: -; abundance: -
CDR3nt: TGCAGTGCTAGAGAACAGGGGGCGACCCTGAACTATGGCTACACCTTC; CDR3aa: CSAREQGATLNYGYTF; j_gene: TRBJ1-2; v_gene: TRBV20-1; len: 16; d_gene: TRBD1; abundance: few
CDR3nt: TGTGCCAGCAGTCGGTCAGGTGGCTACACAGATACGCAGTATTTT; CDR3aa: CASSRSGGYTDTQYF; j_gene: TRBJ2-3; v_gene: TRBV28; len: 15; d_gene: -; abundance: -
CDR3nt: TGTGCCACCAGTGATGGGTACAGGGGTGGCTACACCTTC; CDR3aa: CATSDGYRGGYTF; j_gene: TRBJ1-2; v_gene: TRBV24-1; len: 13; d_gene: TRBD1; abundance: -
CDR3nt: TGTGCCAGCAGCTTGACGGGACTAGCTCCGGAGACCCAGTACTTC; CDR3aa: CASSLTGLAPETQYF; j_gene: TRBJ2-5; v_gene: TRBV7-9; len: 15; d_gene: TRBD2; abundance: -
CDR3nt: TGCGCCAGCAGCCAAGGGGGTAGCTCAGATACGCAGTATTTT; CDR3aa: CASSQGGSSDTQYF; j_gene: TRBJ2-3; v_gene: TRBV4-3; len: 14; d_gene: -; abundance: few
CDR3nt: TGCGCCAGCAGCTTGGGTACAGGGTTTTTCTACGAGCAGTACTTC; CDR3aa: CASSLGTGFFYEQYF; j_gene: TRBJ2-7; v_gene: TRBV5-1; len: 15; d_gene: -; abundance: -
CDR3nt: TGTGCCAGCAGCTTCACTAGCGGGGGGGGGGGAAACACAGATACGCAGTATTTT; CDR3aa: CASSFTSGGGGNTDTQYF; j_gene: TRBJ2-3; v_gene: TRBV7-2; len: 18; d_gene: TRBD2; abundance: many
CDR3nt: TGCAGTGCTCAAGCTCCGGGCAGGGCTTTGTACTTC; CDR3aa: CSAQAPGRALYF; j_gene: TRBJ2-5; v_gene: TRBV20-1; len: 12; d_gene: -; abundance: many
CDR3nt: TGCGCCAGCAGCCTTTGGACAGGGGGAAACACAGATACGCAGTATTTT; CDR3aa: CASSLWTGGNTDTQYF; j_gene: TRBJ2-3; v_gene: TRBV4-3; len: 16; d_gene: TRBD1; abundance: few
CDR3nt: TGTGCCAGCAGCTCCCAGCGGGGAAGGAAGGGCACAGATACGCAGTATTTT; CDR3aa: CASSSQRGRKGTDTQYF; j_gene: TRBJ2-3; v_gene: TRBV13; len: 17; d_gene: TRBD2; abundance: -
CDR3nt: TGTGCCAGCAGTCGACAGGGGGCTATCTATAGCAATCAGCCCCAGCATTTT; CDR3aa: CASSRQGAIYSNQPQHF; j_gene: TRBJ1-5; v_gene: TRBV28; len: 17; d_gene: TRBD1; abundance: -
CDR3nt: TGTGCCAGCAGACACACCGGGACAGGGCGGTACAATGAGCAGTTCTTC; CDR3aa: CASRHTGTGRYNEQFF; j_gene: TRBJ2-1; v_gene: TRBV12-3/TRBV12-4; len: 16; d_gene: TRBD1; abundance: once
CDR3nt: TGTGCCAGCAGGGCCCTAGGAAGAGGGGATGATGGCTACACCTTC; CDR3aa: CASRALGRGDDGYTF; j_gene: TRBJ1-2; v_gene: TRBV12-3/TRBV12-4; len: 15; d_gene: -; abundance: -
CDR3nt: TGTGCCAGCAGTTACTCGCGCTTTGGACAGTCAAGGACTAGCGGGAGTTGGGGTGAGCAGTACTTC; CDR3aa: CASSYSRFGQSRTSGSWGEQYF; j_gene: TRBJ2-7; v_gene: TRBV6-5; len: 22; d_gene: TRBD2; abundance: few
CDR3nt: TGTGCCAGCACCGAAGACAGGGTTAATGAGCAGTTCTTC; CDR3aa: CASTEDRVNEQFF; j_gene: TRBJ2-1; v_gene: TRBV28; len: 13; d_gene: TRBD1; abundance: few
CDR3nt: TGTGCCAGTAGCGGAACAGGGGCCGCCCCAGATACGCAGTATTTT; CDR3aa: CASSGTGAAPDTQYF; j_gene: TRBJ2-3; v_gene: TRBV19; len: 15; d_gene: TRBD1; abundance: -